This T cell receptor beta chain is from a study of T cells in Graves' hyperthyroidism and ophthalmopathy (dated by TCRdb to between 2017 and 2020). About the investigation overall: A discovery cohort of 95 to 100 patients, 43 with Graves' ophthalmopathy and 57 with stable Graves' hyperthyroidism, was used to find distinguishing TCR V-J signatures. Prospective prediction of ophthalmopathy was tested in an independent validation cohort of 18 to 20 hyperthyroidism patients and 17 patients who later progressed to ophthalmopathy. For training and testing, the approximately 97 patients in the discovery cohort were randomly divided in a 7:3 ratio. In several Graves' hyperthyroidism patients, the study also compared T-cell repertoires from thyroid tissue with T-cell repertoires from blood. Following sampling, methimazole starting at 30 mg daily was given to hyperthyroidism patients, and high-dose intravenous methylprednisolone was given to ophthalmopathy patients. The paper describes TCR Vbeta CDR3 sequencing of 140 or so peripheral blood samples, made up of 43 ophthalmopathy patients, 70 to 75 hyperthyroidism patients and approximately 17 progressor patients.

Patients with uncontrolled infections, other autoimmune diseases, pregnancy or lactation were excluded. Clinical symptoms, serum thyroxine and TRAb, thyroid ultrasound, and orbital computed tomography formed the basis for the diagnoses. Total RNA was extracted with Trizol reagent, and quality was checked on an Agilent 2100 Bioanalyzer. The TCR beta CDR3 regions were amplified from RNA transcripts. For the first round of RT-PCR on the TCR CDR3, the HTBI primer set was used together with the Qiagen OneStep RT-PCR kit. A second multiplex PCR round built the libraries, followed by size selection and purification. Libraries were sequenced paired-end with 100 bp reads on an Illumina HiSeq2000. From the authors' description of their analysis: Raw data were processed with SOAPnuke, discarding reads with adapters, uncalled bases, mean Phred below 15, or no exact constant-primer or identifier match. High-quality paired reads were merged with COPE v1.2.5, and unique nucleotide sequences were defined as clonotypes. Clonotypes were aligned to IMGT TRBV, TRBD and TRBJ reference segments using MiTCR v1.1. The analysis included only V-J combinations with a frequency above 0.0001, which together covered over 98% of the repertoires. A TCS score was defined as the ratio of F50 (clonal expansion) to E x V (chaos), with BLOSUM62-based TCRdist applied between CDR3 peptides within each V-J. Welch's t-statistics and random forest reduced around 550 V-J features to under 15, which were used in a naive Bayes classifier (R e1071). The Morisita-Horn index was used to measure how similar the thyroid and blood repertoires were. The raw public data were reprocessed by TCRdb itself: fastp quality trimming at Q25, MiXCR clonotype calling, in-frame beta chains only. Every distinct CDR3 protein forms one entry, paired with its most common genes and DNA. These V and J calls originate from TCRdb's pipeline instead of the authors' own analysis. The sample table contains approximately 640,000 distinct CDR3 sequences; only one count was recorded for 45% of them. More than 7% of the sample rests with the top ten.

Details on this clonotype: There is no known antigen for this receptor. Base qualities were left out, and no much larger clone turns up one base away.

The CDR3 numbers 17 residues from cysteine through phenylalanine. Only the CDR3 part of the read is kept: 51 bases, read in frame from the first base. V and J are truncated by 5 bases and 0 bases respectively, leaving an intervening sequence of 17 bases. What the research found in general, with its limitations: Sample size was not statistically predetermined, and blinding of investigators to group allocation was not performed. Most expanded thyroid clonotypes (frequency above 0.001) were also detected in blood, suggesting blood repertoires may reflect thyroid immune responses. In cross-validation, a model built on a 13 V-J signature told ophthalmopathy apart from stable hyperthyroidism with 85% to 90% sensitivity and approximately 84% specificity, and in testing the same model reached 80%/75%. In validation, progression to ophthalmopathy was predicted by the model with almost 71% sensitivity and 72.22% specificity, a median of approximately 6.5 months before onset.

The chain couples TRBV12-3 or TRBV12-4 to TRBJ1-3; possibly the D gene is TRBD1, per 5 matching bases. The sequence was collected from an adult man with Graves' disease, either hyperthyroidism or ophthalmopathy (not recorded which). The source material was peripheral blood or thyroid tissue (not recorded which). The CDR3 region: CASSPLGTVVSGNTIYF. The bases are TGTGCCAGCAGTCCTCTAGGGACGGTGGTCTCTGGAAACACCATATATTTT.